This T cell receptor (beta chain) was captured in a study of CD8+CD57+ T cells in acquired aplastic anemia. Turning to the study itself: Recorded DNA amounts for sorted CD4+ and CD8+ cells had an average of approximately 3 ug. Study conclusions and caveats: A significant difference in CD8+ Simpson's diversity between patients and controls was not found.

Investigators profiled TCR beta VDJ and CDR3 from genomic DNA template. TCRdb analysed the reads with MiXCR anew, one entry per CDR3 protein. The sample includes 200,000 to 250,000 distinct CDR3 sequences, 61% of them seen just once. This clonotype was observed a single time. The antigen is not known. J was trimmed by 5 bases and V by 0 bases; bases with no gene match: 3. The CDR3 consists of 15 residues. The germline gives CDR1 SGHRS, CDR2 YFSETQ. The V gene is TRBV5-1, the J gene TRBJ2-3; 10 positions agree with TRBD1. What was sequenced was sorted CD4+, CD8+, or CD8+CD57+ T cells (not recorded which) from PBMCs. The clonotype comes from a human donor in good health. CDR3 region: CASSLGQGAGDTQYF. CDR3 bases: TGCGCCAGCAGCTTGGGACAGGGGGCAGGAGATACGCAGTATTTT. Full variable domain (rest looked up from reference TRBV5-1 and TRBJ2-3): KAGVTQTPRYLIKTRGQQVTLSCSPISGHRSVSWYQQTPGQGLQFLFEYFSETQRNKGNFPGRFSGRQFSNSRSEMNVSTLELGDSALYLCASSLGQGAGDTQYFGPGTRLTVL.